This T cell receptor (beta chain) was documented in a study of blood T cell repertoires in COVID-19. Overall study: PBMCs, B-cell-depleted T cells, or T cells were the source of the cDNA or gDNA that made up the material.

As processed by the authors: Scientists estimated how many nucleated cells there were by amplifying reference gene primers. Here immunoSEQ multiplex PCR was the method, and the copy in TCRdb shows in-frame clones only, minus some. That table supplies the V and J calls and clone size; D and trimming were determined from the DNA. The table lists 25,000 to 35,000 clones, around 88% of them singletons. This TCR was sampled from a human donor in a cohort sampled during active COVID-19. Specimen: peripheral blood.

CDR3 sequence: CASVWGEHIQYF. The CDR3 region has the DNA TGTGCCAGCGTGTGGGGGGAACACATTCAGTACTTC. The chain has TRBV21-1 and TRBJ2-4; the table's D call, TRBD2, has no DNA check behind it. TRBV21-1 is marked as a pseudogene. This CDR3 comprises 12 residues.